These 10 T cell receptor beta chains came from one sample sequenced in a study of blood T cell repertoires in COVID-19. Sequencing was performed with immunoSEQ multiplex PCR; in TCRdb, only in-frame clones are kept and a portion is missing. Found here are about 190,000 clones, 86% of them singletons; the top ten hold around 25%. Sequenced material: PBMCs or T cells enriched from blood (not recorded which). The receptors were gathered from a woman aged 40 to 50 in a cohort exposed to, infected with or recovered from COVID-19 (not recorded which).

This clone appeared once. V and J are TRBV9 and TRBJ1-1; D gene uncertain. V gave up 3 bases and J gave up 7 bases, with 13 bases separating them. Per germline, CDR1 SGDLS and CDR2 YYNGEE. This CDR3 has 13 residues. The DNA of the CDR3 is TGTGCCAGCAGCGCCCCATGGGCTCATGAAGCTTTCTTT. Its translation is CASSAPWAHEAFF. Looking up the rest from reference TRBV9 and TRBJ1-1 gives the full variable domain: DSGVTQTPKHLITATGQRVTLRCSPRSGDLSVYWYQQSLDQGLQFLIQYYNGEERAKGNILERFSAQQFPDLHSELNLSSLELGDSALYFCASSAPWAHEAFFGQGTRLTVV.

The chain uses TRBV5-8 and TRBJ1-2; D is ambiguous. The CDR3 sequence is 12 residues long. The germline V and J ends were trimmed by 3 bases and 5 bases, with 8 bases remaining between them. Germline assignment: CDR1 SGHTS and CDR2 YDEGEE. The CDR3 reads CASSSRGYGYTF. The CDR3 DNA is TGTGCCAGCAGCTCGAGAGGGTATGGCTACACCTTC.

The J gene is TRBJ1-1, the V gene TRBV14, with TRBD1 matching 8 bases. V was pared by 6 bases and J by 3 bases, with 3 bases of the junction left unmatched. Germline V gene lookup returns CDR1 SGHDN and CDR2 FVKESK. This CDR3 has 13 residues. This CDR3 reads CASRGQGHTEAFF. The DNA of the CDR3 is TGTGCCAGCAGAGGACAGGGCCACACTGAAGCTTTCTTT. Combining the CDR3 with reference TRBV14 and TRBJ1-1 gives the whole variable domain EAGVTQFPSHSVIEKGQTVTLRCDPISGHDNLYWYRRVMGKEIKFLLHFVKESKQDESGMPNNRFLAERTGGTYSTLKVQPAELEDSGVYFCASRGQGHTEAFFGQGTRLTVV.

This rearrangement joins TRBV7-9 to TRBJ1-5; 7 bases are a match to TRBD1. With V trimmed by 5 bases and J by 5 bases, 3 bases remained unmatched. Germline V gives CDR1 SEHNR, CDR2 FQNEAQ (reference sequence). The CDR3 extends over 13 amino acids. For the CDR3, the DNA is TGTGCCAGCAGCGCCGACAGGGATCAGCCCCAGCATTTT. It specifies CASSADRDQPQHF.

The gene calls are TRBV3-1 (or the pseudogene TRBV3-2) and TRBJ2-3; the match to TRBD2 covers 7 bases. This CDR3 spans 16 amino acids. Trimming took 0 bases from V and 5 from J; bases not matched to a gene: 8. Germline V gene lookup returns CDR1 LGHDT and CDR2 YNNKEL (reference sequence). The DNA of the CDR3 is TGTGCCAGCAGCCAAGATGGCGCGGGAGAAGTAGATACGCAGTATTTT. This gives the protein CASSQDGAGEVDTQYF.

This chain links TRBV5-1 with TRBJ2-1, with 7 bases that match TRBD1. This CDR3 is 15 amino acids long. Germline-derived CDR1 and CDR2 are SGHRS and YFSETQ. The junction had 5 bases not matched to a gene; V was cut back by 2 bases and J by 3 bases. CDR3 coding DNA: TGCGCCAGCAGCTTTCGACAGGGAGACTACAATGAGCAGTTCTTC. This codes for CASSFRQGDYNEQFF.

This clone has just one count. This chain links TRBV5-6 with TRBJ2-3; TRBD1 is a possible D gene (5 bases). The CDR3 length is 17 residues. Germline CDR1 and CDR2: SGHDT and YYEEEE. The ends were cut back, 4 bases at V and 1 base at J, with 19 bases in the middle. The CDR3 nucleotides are TGTGCCAGCAGCAGTTCGACAGTTGGGCATCGCACAGATACGCAGTATTTT. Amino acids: CASSSSTVGHRTDTQYF.

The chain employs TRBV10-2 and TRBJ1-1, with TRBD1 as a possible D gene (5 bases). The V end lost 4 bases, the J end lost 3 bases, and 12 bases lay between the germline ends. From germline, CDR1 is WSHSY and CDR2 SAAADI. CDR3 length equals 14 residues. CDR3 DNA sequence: TGCGCCAGCAGTGGGTCCGGGGGAGACACTGAAGCTTTCTTT. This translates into CASSGSGGDTEAFF.

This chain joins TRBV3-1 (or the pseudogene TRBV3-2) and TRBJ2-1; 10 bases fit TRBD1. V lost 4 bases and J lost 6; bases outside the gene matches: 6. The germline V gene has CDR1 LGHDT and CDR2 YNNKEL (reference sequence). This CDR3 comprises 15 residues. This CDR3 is CASSRQGAFVNEQFF. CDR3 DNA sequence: TGTGCCAGCAGCCGACAGGGGGCTTTTGTCAATGAGCAGTTCTTC.

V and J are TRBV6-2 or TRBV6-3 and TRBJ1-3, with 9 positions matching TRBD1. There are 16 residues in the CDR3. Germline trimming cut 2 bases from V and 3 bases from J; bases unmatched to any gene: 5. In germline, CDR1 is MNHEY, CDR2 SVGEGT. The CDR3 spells CASSYAGQGFGNTIYF. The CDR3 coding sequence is TGTGCCAGCAGTTACGCGGGACAGGGCTTTGGAAACACCATATATTTT.